This T cell receptor (beta chain) was identified during a study of T cell changes during pregnancy in multiple sclerosis. Method: immunoSEQ multiplex PCR; TCRdb's copy keeps in-frame clones and lacks some. The table records 70,000 to 95,000 clones, approximately 95% of them present only once. With 5 bases removed from V and 7 bases from J, the gap between germline ends came to 21 bases. Per germline, CDR1 LNHDA and CDR2 SQIVND (reference sequence). The CDR3 length is 16 residues. This chain uses TRBV19 with TRBJ1-5; D is possibly TRBD1 (5 bases). This sample comprised peripheral blood, obtained after pregnancy. The receptor was derived from a female donor in good health, enrolled as a control in a pregnancy study. CDR3: CASSSFFEGTRQPQHF. The DNA for the CDR3 is TGTGCCAGTAGTTCTTTTTTTGAGGGGACTAGACAGCCCCAGCATTTT.